This TCR beta chain was recovered during a study of blood T cell repertoires in COVID-19. About the research overall: There were acute and convalescent COVID-19 samples, and they came from the United States, Italy and Spain. The analysed material was cDNA or gDNA that came from T cells, B-cell-depleted T cells, or PBMCs.

In the study's own analysis: The authors estimated nucleated cell counts from reference gene primer amplification. The repertoire was sequenced with immunoSEQ multiplex PCR; TCRdb's copy has only in-frame clones and lacks some. That table gives V, J and clone size, and the DNA gave D and trimming. The table records tens of thousands of clones, 90% of them present only once. CDR3 length: 14 residues. The V end was cut by 6 bases, the J end by 2 bases, with 13 bases between. The V gene's germline CDR1 is SEHNR and CDR2 FQNEAQ (reference sequence). Sequencing input: peripheral blood. The sequence was collected from a human donor in a cohort sampled during active COVID-19. The chain is built from TRBV7-9 and TRBJ1-1; D uncertain. The CDR3 nucleotides read TGTGCCAGCAGAGTCGAGGGTACCAACACTGAAGCTTTCTTT. This gives the protein CASRVEGTNTEAFF.